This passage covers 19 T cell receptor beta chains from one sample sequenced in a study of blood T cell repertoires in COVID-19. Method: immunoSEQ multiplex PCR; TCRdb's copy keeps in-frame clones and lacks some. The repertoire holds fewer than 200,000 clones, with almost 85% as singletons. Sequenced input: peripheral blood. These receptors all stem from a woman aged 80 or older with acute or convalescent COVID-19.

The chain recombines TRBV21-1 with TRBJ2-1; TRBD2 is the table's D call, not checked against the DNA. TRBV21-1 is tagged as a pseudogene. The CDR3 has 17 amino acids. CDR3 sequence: CASSTGTSGRADNEQFF. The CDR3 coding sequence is TGTGCCAGCAGCACGGGGACTAGCGGGAGGGCCGATAATGAGCAGTTCTTC.

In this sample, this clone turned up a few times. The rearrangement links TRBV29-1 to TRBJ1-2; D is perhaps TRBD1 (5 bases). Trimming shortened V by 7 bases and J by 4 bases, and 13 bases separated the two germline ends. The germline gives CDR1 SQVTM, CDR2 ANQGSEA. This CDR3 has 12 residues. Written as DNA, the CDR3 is TGCAGCGCCGGGGAGGGACCCTATGGCTACACCTTC. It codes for CSAGEGPYGYTF.

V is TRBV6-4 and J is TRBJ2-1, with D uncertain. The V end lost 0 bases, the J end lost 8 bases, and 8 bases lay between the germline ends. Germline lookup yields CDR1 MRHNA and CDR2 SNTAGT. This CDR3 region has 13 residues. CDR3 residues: CASSDSSPDEQFF. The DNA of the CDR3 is TGTGCCAGCAGTGACTCGAGCCCTGATGAGCAGTTCTTC.

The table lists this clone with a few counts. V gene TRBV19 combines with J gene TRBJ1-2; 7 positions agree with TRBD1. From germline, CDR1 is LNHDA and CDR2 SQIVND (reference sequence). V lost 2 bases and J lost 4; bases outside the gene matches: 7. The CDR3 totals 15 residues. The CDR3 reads CASSIRDRTFYGYTF. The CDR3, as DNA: TGTGCCAGTAGTATACGGGACAGAACCTTCTATGGCTACACCTTC. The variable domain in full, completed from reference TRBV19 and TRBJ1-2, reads DGGITQSPKYLFRKEGQNVTLSCEQNLNHDAMYWYRQDPGQGLRLIYYSQIVNDFQKGDIAEGYSVSREKKESFPLTVTSAQKNPTAFYLCASSIRDRTFYGYTFGSGTRLTVV.

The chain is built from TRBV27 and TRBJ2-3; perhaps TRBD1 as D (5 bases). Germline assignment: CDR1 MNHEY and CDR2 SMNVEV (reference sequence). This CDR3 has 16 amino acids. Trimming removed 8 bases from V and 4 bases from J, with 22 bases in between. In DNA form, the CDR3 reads TGTGCCAGCGGAACCCTCGACAGCTTGGGGCCAGATACGCAGTATTTT. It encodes CASGTLDSLGPDTQYF.

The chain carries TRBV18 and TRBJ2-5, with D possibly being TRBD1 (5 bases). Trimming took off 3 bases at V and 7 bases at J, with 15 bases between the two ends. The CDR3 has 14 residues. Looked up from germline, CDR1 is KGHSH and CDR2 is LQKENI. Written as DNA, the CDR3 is TGTGCCAGCTCACCCCGGTGGGGCCCGGGGACCCAGTACTTC. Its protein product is CASSPRWGPGTQYF.

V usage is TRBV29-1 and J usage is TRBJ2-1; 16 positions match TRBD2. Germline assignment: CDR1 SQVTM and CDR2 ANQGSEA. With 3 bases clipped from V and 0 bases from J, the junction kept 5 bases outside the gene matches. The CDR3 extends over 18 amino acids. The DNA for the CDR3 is TGCAGCGTTGATGGGACTAGCGGGAGGGCCAGCTCCTACAATGAGCAGTTCTTC. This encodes CSVDGTSGRASSYNEQFF.

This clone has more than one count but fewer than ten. CDR3: CAISESSFSYNEQFF. CDR3 coding DNA: TGTGCCATCAGTGAGTCGAGCTTTTCCTACAATGAGCAGTTCTTC. V is TRBV10-3 and J is TRBJ2-1; D call uncertain. The CDR3 runs to 15 residues. Germline V gene data show CDR1 as ENHRY and CDR2 as SYGVKD. Trimming took off 0 bases at V and 1 base at J, with 7 bases between the two ends.

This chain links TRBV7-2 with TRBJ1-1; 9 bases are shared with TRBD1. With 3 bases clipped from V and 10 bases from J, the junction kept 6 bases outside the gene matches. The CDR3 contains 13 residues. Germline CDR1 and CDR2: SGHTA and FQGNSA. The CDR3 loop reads CASSFRQGESAFF. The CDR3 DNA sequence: TGTGCCAGCAGCTTCCGACAGGGGGAATCAGCTTTCTTT.

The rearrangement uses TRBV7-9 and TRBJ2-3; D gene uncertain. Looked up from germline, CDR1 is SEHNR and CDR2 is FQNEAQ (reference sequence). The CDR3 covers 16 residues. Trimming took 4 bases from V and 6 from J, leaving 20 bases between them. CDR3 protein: CASSSPDLVFTDTQYF. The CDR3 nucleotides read TGTGCCAGCAGCTCACCCGACTTAGTCTTTACTGATACGCAGTATTTT. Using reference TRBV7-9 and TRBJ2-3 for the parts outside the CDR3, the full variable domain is DTGVSQNPRHKITKRGQNVTFRCDPISEHNRLYWYRQTLGQGPEFLTYFQNEAQLEKSRLLSDRFSAERPKGSFSTLEIQRTEQGDSAMYLCASSSPDLVFTDTQYFGPGTRLTVL.

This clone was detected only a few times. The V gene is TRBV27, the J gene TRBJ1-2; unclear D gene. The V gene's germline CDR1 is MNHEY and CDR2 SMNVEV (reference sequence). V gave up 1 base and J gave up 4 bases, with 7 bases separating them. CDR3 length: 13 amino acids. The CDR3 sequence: CASSLWEGYGYTF. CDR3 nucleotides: TGTGCCAGCAGTTTATGGGAGGGCTATGGCTACACCTTC.

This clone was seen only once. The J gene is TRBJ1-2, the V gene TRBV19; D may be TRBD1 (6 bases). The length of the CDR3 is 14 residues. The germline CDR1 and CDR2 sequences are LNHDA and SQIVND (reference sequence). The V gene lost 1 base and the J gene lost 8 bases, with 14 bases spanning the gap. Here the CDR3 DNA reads TGTGCCAGTAGTATAGTACAGGGTAGGAAGGGCTACACCTTC. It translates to CASSIVQGRKGYTF.

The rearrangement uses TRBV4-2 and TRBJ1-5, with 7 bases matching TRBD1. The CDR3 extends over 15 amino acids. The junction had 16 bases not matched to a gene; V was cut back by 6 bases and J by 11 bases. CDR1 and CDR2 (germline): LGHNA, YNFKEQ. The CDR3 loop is CASSQTWDSLMAQHF. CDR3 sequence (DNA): TGTGCCAGCAGTCAAACCTGGGACAGCCTCATGGCCCAGCATTTT.

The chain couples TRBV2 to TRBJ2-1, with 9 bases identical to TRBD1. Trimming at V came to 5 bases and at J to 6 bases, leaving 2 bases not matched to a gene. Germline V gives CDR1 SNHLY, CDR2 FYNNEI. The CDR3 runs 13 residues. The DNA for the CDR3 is TGTGCCAGCAGTCTGACAGGGGGCAATGAGCAGTTCTTC. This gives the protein CASSLTGGNEQFF.

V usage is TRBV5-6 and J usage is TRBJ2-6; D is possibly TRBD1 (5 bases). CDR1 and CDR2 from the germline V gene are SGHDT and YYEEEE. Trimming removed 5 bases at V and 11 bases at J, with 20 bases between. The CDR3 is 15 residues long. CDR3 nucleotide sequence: TGTGCCAGCAGAGAGAACAGGTATTGGTTGGACGTCCTGACTTTC. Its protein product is CASRENRYWLDVLTF.

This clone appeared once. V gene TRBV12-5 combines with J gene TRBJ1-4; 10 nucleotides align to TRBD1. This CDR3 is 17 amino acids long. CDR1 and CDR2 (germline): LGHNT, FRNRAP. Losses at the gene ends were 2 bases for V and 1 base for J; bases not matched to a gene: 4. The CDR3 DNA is TGTGCTAGTGGTTTGTCCCGGACAGGGGGAACTAATGAAAAACTGTTTTTT. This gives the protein CASGLSRTGGTNEKLFF.

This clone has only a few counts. CDR3: CASSLGTGSGETQYF. DNA of the CDR3: TGTGCCAGCAGCTTAGGTACAGGGTCGGGGGAGACCCAGTACTTC. The chain couples TRBV7-8 to TRBJ2-5, with D perhaps TRBD1 (6 bases). Trimming removed 1 base at V and 5 bases at J, with 14 bases between. CDR3 length: 15 residues. The germline CDR1 and CDR2 sequences are SGHVS and FQNEAQ.

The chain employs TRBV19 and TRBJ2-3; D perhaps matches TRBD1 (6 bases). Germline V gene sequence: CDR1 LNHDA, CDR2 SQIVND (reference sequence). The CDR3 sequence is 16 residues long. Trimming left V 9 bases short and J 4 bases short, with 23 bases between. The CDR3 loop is CASSTRGTGMADTQYF. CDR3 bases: TGTGCCAGCTCTACCAGGGGCACAGGGATGGCAGATACGCAGTATTTT.

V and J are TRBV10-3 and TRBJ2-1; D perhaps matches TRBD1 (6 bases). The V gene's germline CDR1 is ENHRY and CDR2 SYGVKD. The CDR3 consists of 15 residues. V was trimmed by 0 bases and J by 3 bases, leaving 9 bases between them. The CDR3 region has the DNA TGTGCCATCAGTGAGTCCCGGGACAACTACAATGAGCAGTTCTTC. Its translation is CAISESRDNYNEQFF.